The clone carrying this T cell receptor (beta chain) showed up many times. The antigen remains unidentified. The sample comes from a study of identical twins. Points from the study as a whole: Out-of-frame alpha sequences common to twins exhibited a surplus of low generation probability.

A universal primer binding site was introduced by template switching. The final cDNA contained unique molecular identifiers. TCRdb used MiXCR to reprocess the 5' RACE reads, holding one entry per CDR3 protein. The sample includes some 500,000 distinct CDR3 sequences, approximately 22% of them seen just once. This CDR3 spans 14 amino acids. V gave up 1 base and J gave up 8 bases; unmatched junction bases: 7. These same records also appear under a second study, on T cells expressing NK-cell markers. That publication notes: The study sequenced eight donors, seven HCMV-seropositive and one seronegative.

Specimen: CD4+ T cells sorted from blood. The genes are TRBV12-3 or TRBV12-4 and TRBJ1-2; 7 bases match TRBD1. This TCR derives from a woman aged 18-30 years in good health. The CDR3 spells CASSLGGTVPGYTF. CDR3 bases: TGTGCCAGCAGTTTAGGGGGGACAGTCCCAGGCTACACCTTC.